Below are 32 T cell receptor beta chains sequenced from a single sample in a study of tumor-infiltrating lymphocytes in primary liver carcinoma. Total RNA amounting to around 530 ng was the source from which TCR beta cDNA was made with a constant-region primer. Three-round nested multiplex PCR performed with slightly modified ARM-PCR produced the TCR beta libraries. PCR rounds one and two used TRBV1-TRBV30 forward primers with a C-beta reverse primer for 9 to 10 cycles each. TCRdb ran MiXCR on the multiplex PCR reads and lists one entry per CDR3 protein. The table includes 330,000 or so distinct CDR3 sequences, almost 65% detected once. Germline DNA was extracted alongside blood RNA, which was obtained from unsorted whole blood. Sequencing was done on a sample of peripheral blood. These receptor sequences come from a man aged 35-49 years with primary liver carcinoma and hepatitis B virus infection.

This clonotype has at least ten counts. This chain links TRBV6-1 with TRBJ1-5, with D unresolved. The V gene lost 3 bases and the J gene lost 6 bases, with 15 bases spanning the gap. This CDR3 has 15 residues. CDR1 is MNHNS, CDR2 SASEGT, per germline. In DNA form, the CDR3 reads TGTGCCAGCAGTGATGTGTGGGGTTCCGGTCAGCCCCAGCATTTT. Its protein is CASSDVWGSGQPQHF.

Ten or more counts support this clonotype. The chain recombines TRBV11-2 with TRBJ2-2, with 8 bases fitting TRBD2. V was pared by 3 bases and J by 2 bases, with 5 bases of the junction left unmatched. In germline, CDR1 is SGHAT, CDR2 FQNNGV. The CDR3 covers 16 residues. CDR3 in amino acids: CASSFAGRANTGELFF. CDR3 bases: TGTGCCAGCAGCTTCGCCGGGAGGGCTAACACCGGGGAGCTGTTTTTT.

The sample holds many counts of this clonotype. The rearrangement links TRBV7-8 to TRBJ1-5; D not resolved. The CDR3 length is 16 residues. Germline V gene sequence: CDR1 SGHVS, CDR2 FQNEAQ. Trimming took 2 bases from V and 3 from J, leaving 14 bases between them. CDR3 DNA: TGTGCCAGCAGCTTAATCGGCGGAGAAATCAATCAGCCCCAGCATTTT. Translating gives CASSLIGGEINQPQHF. The full variable domain, completed using reference TRBV7-8 and TRBJ1-5, is GAGVSQSPRYKVAKRGQDVALRCDPISGHVSLFWYQQALGQGPEFLTYFQNEAQLDKSGLPSDRFFAERPEGSVSTLKIQRTQQEDSAVYLCASSLIGGEINQPQHFGDGTRLSIL.

The V call is TRBV6-5, the J call TRBJ2-1; tentatively, D is TRBD1 or TRBD2 (5 bases each). In germline, CDR1 is MNHEY, CDR2 SVGAGI. CDR3 length: 16 amino acids. Trimming took off 4 bases at V and 6 bases at J, with 19 bases between the two ends. The CDR3 reads CASSLGPPIGCNEQFF. DNA for the CDR3: TGTGCCAGCAGTTTGGGACCCCCGATCGGCTGCAATGAGCAGTTCTTC.

About this clonotype itself: This clone may be a read error of a much larger clone one base away. The rearrangement joins TRBV12-3 or TRBV12-4 to TRBJ2-3, with 9 bases that match TRBD1. The CDR3 is made up of 15 amino acids. The CDR3 loop is CGSSLNRGPTDTQYF. The DNA of the CDR3 is TGTGGCAGCAGTTTGAACAGGGGGCCCACAGATACGCAGTATTTT.

The V call is TRBV11-2, the J call TRBJ2-5, with 7 nucleotides matching TRBD2. From germline, CDR1 is SGHAT and CDR2 FQNNGV. The length of the CDR3 is 14 residues. Unmatched junction bases numbered 5, after V lost 5 bases and J lost 2 bases. DNA of the CDR3: TGTGCCAGCAGCACTTCGGGGGGTCAAGAGACCCAGTACTTC. Its translation: CASSTSGGQETQYF.

This rearrangement joins TRBV5-1 to TRBJ1-2; 9 nucleotides agree with TRBD1. The CDR3 has 13 amino acids. With 9 bases clipped from V and 6 bases from J, the junction kept 9 bases outside the gene matches. The V gene's germline CDR1 is SGHRS and CDR2 YFSETQ. The CDR3 DNA sequence: TGCGCCAACAGTCCCCGGGACAGGGATGGCTACACCTTC. Translation gives CANSPRDRDGYTF.

This clonotype was detected only a few times. The rearrangement uses TRBV29-1 and TRBJ2-7; D not certain. This CDR3 comprises 11 residues. Germline V gene lookup returns CDR1 SQVTM and CDR2 ANQGSEA. Trimming pared 4 bases from V and 4 bases from J, leaving 8 bases between. Here the CDR3 reads CSVGSGYEQYF. Written as DNA, the CDR3 is TGCAGCGTTGGTTCGGGTTACGAGCAGTACTTC.

A note on this clonotype: Since no conserved phenylalanine or tryptophan closes the CDR3, a read error is the likely cause. V usage is TRBV29-1 and J usage is TRBJ2-3; D uncertain. This CDR3 is 12 amino acids long. V was cut by 1 base and J by 8 bases, with 10 bases left in between. Looked up from germline, CDR1 is SQVTM and CDR2 is ANQGSEA. The CDR3 DNA reads TGCAGCGTTGAAGTCGGTGGATCTACGCAGTATTAT. This encodes CSVEVGGSTQYY.

This clonotype was seen ten or more times. This chain joins TRBV6-6 and TRBJ2-7; TRBD1 matches at 9 bases. CDR3 length: 14 residues. Germline V gene data show CDR1 as MNHNY and CDR2 as SVGAGI (reference sequence). The V and J ends lost 6 bases and 6 bases, in that order; junction bases with no gene match: 9. The CDR3 reads CASRLRTGDGEQYF. The CDR3 coding sequence is TGTGCCAGCAGACTCCGGACAGGGGACGGCGAGCAGTACTTC.

The rearrangement links TRBV30 to TRBJ1-5, with D uncertain. CDR1 GTSNPN and CDR2 SVGIG come from the germline V gene (reference sequence). This CDR3 contains 12 residues. V was cut by 3 bases and J by 7 bases, with 10 bases left in between. The CDR3 nucleotides read TGTGCCTGGAGGTCCCCGGGCCAGCCCCAGCATTTT. As protein: CAWRSPGQPQHF.

This rearrangement joins TRBV6-6 to TRBJ1-1; D is ambiguous. Trimming took off 2 bases at V and 0 bases at J, with 16 bases between the two ends. From germline, CDR1 is MNHNY and CDR2 SVGAGI (reference sequence). The CDR3 length is 17 residues. The CDR3, as DNA: TGTGCCAGCAGTTACGGGCCGGGGAGTTACATGAACACTGAAGCTTTCTTT. Encoded protein: CASSYGPGSYMNTEAFF.

This clonotype was observed at least ten times. The chain carries TRBV6-2 or TRBV6-3 and TRBJ2-3; perhaps D is TRBD1 or TRBD2 (5 bases each). The V gene's germline CDR1 is MNHEY and CDR2 SVGEGT. The length of the CDR3 is 15 residues. The V end lost 6 bases, the J end lost 5 bases, and 18 bases lay between the germline ends. CDR3 region: CASRGTLFGGDTQYF. DNA for the CDR3: TGTGCCAGCAGAGGGACCCTATTCGGTGGAGATACGCAGTATTTT.

This clonotype turned up a few times. The V gene is TRBV5-4, the J gene TRBJ2-3, with D perhaps being TRBD1 or TRBD2 (5 bases each). Germline V gene sequence: CDR1 SGHNT, CDR2 YYREEE (reference sequence). With 5 bases removed from V and 0 bases from J, the gap between germline ends came to 10 bases. The CDR3 runs to 14 residues. CDR3 sequence: CASSGTPSTDTQYF. The CDR3 region has the DNA TGTGCCAGCAGTGGGACGCCCAGCACAGATACGCAGTATTTT.

The sample holds many counts of this clonotype. The chain recombines TRBV29-1 with TRBJ2-2, with no clear D. The CDR3 has 12 residues. CDR1 SQVTM and CDR2 ANQGSEA come from the germline V gene. Trimming cost V 3 bases and J 6 bases, with 8 bases left between them. The CDR3 nucleotides read TGCAGCGTTGATTGGGATCCCGGGGAGCTGTTTTTT. This gives the protein CSVDWDPGELFF.

Comment on this clonotype: This clone may be a read error of a much larger clone one base away. The V call is TRBV4-1, the J call TRBJ1-1; D might be TRBD1 (5 bases). Looked up from germline, CDR1 is MGHRA and CDR2 is YSYEKL. The CDR3 contains 16 residues. The CDR3 reads CTSSQDGTVWYAEAFF. The CDR3 coding sequence is TGCACCAGCAGCCAAGATGGGACGGTGTGGTACGCTGAAGCTTTCTTT.

As concerns this clonotype: This may be a read error: a much more frequent sequence differs by one nucleotide. The chain links TRBV4-2 to TRBJ1-5; tentatively, D is TRBD1 (6 bases). Germline V gene sequence: CDR1 LGHNA, CDR2 YNFKEQ. This CDR3 region has 14 residues. V lost 1 base and J 5 bases, leaving 9 bases between the germline ends. In DNA, the CDR3 is TGTGCCAGCAGCCAAGGGGGGCTTGATCAGCCCCAGCATTTT. Encoded protein: CASSQGGLDQPQHF.

The chain has TRBV5-1 and TRBJ2-7; 10 nucleotides align to TRBD1. This CDR3 is built from 14 residues. Germline CDR1 is SGHRS and CDR2 is YFSETQ. Trimming at V came to 3 bases and at J to 2 bases, leaving 2 bases not matched to a gene. The CDR3 DNA sequence: TGCGCCAGCAGCTCGACAGGGGGCACCTACGAGCAGTACTTC. Protein product: CASSSTGGTYEQYF.

As concerns this clonotype: A read error may be the cause here, since a much bigger clone is one base away. The gene calls are TRBV6-2 or TRBV6-3 and TRBJ2-2, with 8 bases that match TRBD2. Germline V gene sequence: CDR1 MNHEY, CDR2 SVGEGT. The CDR3 is 15 residues long. The chain's CDR3 is CASSNSGENTGELLF. CDR3 coding DNA: TGTGCCAGCAGCAATAGCGGGGAGAACACCGGGGAGCTGCTTTTT.

A note on this clonotype: Compared with germline, one end of the junction differs, possibly owing to a read error. This chain joins TRBV5-1 and TRBJ2-5; D perhaps matches TRBD2 (5 bases). Germline V gene sequence: CDR1 SGHRS, CDR2 YFSETQ. The CDR3 is made up of 15 amino acids. The CDR3 region is CACRRTEGSQETQYF. The DNA of the CDR3 is TGCGCCTGCAGAAGAACCGAAGGGAGCCAAGAGACCCAGTACTTC.

As concerns this clonotype: One junction end does not reproduce the germline sequence, and a read error may be involved. This CDR3 is CGSSLEGGAFEQYF. As DNA, the CDR3 is TGTGGCAGCAGCTTAGAGGGCGGCGCCTTCGAGCAGTACTTC. V usage is TRBV11-3 and J usage is TRBJ2-7; perhaps TRBD2 as D (5 bases). The CDR3 loop spans 14 amino acids. Germline V gives CDR1 SGHNT, CDR2 YENEEA.

Note on this clonotype: A much larger clone differs from this one at a single base, so this may be a read error. The chain uses TRBV6-2 or TRBV6-3 and TRBJ2-1; no reliable D call. The CDR3 sequence is 15 residues long. Germline assignment: CDR1 MNHEY and CDR2 SVGEGT. Written as DNA, the CDR3 is TGTGCCGGCAGCAAGAGACCCTTCTCTTACAATGAGCAGTTCTTC. This translates into CAGSKRPFSYNEQFF.

This clonotype has just a few counts. The chain uses TRBV13 and TRBJ2-1, with D perhaps matching TRBD1 (7 bases). CDR3 length: 15 residues. Trimming shortened V by 5 bases and J by 5 bases, and 16 bases separated the two germline ends. From germline, CDR1 is PRHDT and CDR2 FYEKMQ (reference sequence). CDR3: CASSRRGTVHNEQFF. Written as DNA, the CDR3 is TGTGCCAGCAGCCGCCGGGGGACAGTGCACAATGAGCAGTTCTTC. The full variable domain, completed using reference TRBV13 and TRBJ2-1, is AAGVIQSPRHLIKEKRETATLKCYPIPRHDTVYWYQQGPGQDPQFLISFYEKMQSDKGSIPDRFSAQQFSDYHSELNMSSLELGDSALYFCASSRRGTVHNEQFFGPGTRLTVL.

Regarding this clonotype: Its ends do not fully match the called genes, so a read error is possible. The chain joins TRBV11-2 to TRBJ1-1; 9 positions match TRBD1. The CDR3 runs 14 residues. In germline, CDR1 is SGHAT, CDR2 FQNNGV. The CDR3 nucleotides read TGTCCCAGTAGCTTAGGACAGGGGTCCACTGAAGCTTTCTTT. Translating gives CPSSLGQGSTEAFF.

This chain links TRBV7-8 with TRBJ2-3, with D perhaps TRBD1 or TRBD2 (6 bases each). V lost 5 bases and J lost 3, with 33 bases in between. This CDR3 is 21 amino acids long. The germline V gene has CDR1 SGHVS and CDR2 FQNEAQ. CDR3 DNA sequence: TGTGCCAGCAGCGCTACTCGGAGGGGGAATAGCGGAAGCAAAGCTACAGATACGCAGTATTTT. Its protein product is CASSATRRGNSGSKATDTQYF. The full variable domain, with the rest looked up from reference TRBV7-8 and TRBJ2-3, is GAGVSQSPRYKVAKRGQDVALRCDPISGHVSLFWYQQALGQGPEFLTYFQNEAQLDKSGLPSDRFFAERPEGSVSTLKIQRTQQEDSAVYLCASSATRRGNSGSKATDTQYFGPGTRLTVL.

This clonotype was counted between two and nine times. This may be a read error, as it is one base from a much larger clone. The chain is built from TRBV12-3 or TRBV12-4 and TRBJ1-2; D remains ambiguous. The ends were cut back, 2 bases at V and 4 bases at J, with 5 bases in the middle. The CDR3 totals 12 residues. In DNA, the CDR3 is TGTGCCAGCAGTTTATACGGCTATGGCTACACCTTC. This translates into CASSLYGYGYTF.

The chain has TRBV11-2 and TRBJ2-3, with TRBD2 identical over 7 bases. The CDR3 sequence is 17 residues long. Germline trimming cut 0 bases from V and 4 bases from J; bases unmatched to any gene: 10. The V gene's germline CDR1 is SGHAT and CDR2 FQNNGV. DNA for the CDR3: TGTGCCAGCAGCTTAGAGACTGGGAGGGGAAAACCAGATACGCAGTATTTT. Protein: CASSLETGRGKPDTQYF.

As to this clonotype: Relative to the germline gene, one junction end is altered; a read error may explain this. The chain combines TRBV4-2 with TRBJ2-7; possible D gene TRBD2, 6 bases. There are 16 residues in the CDR3. Germline V gene data show CDR1 as LGHNA and CDR2 as YNFKEQ. CDR3: CASGQVLGRDGYEHYF. DNA for the CDR3: TGCGCCAGCGGCCAAGTTTTAGGGCGGGATGGATACGAGCACTACTTC.

With respect to this clonotype: This could be a read error, since a much larger clone is one nucleotide away. The genes are TRBV14 and TRBJ1-6; tentative D call: TRBD1 (6 bases). The CDR3 is 15 amino acids. Germline V gives CDR1 SGHDN, CDR2 FVKESK. V was cut by 5 bases and J by 7 bases, with 15 bases left in between. The CDR3 region is CASSKVQGYNSPLHF. CDR3 DNA sequence: TGTGCCAGCAGCAAAGTACAGGGATACAATTCACCCCTCCACTTT. The whole variable domain, remainder taken from reference TRBV14 and TRBJ1-6, is EAGVTQFPSHSVIEKGQTVTLRCDPISGHDNLYWYRRVMGKEIKFLLHFVKESKQDESGMPNNRFLAERTGGTYSTLKVQPAELEDSGVYFCASSKVQGYNSPLHFGNGTRLTVT.

Worth noting for this clonotype: Given a much more abundant clone one base away, this may be a read error. V usage is TRBV6-5 and J usage is TRBJ1-2; D not resolved. Germline V gene data show CDR1 as MNHEY and CDR2 as SVGAGI. CDR3 length: 14 amino acids. The CDR3: CAGSYTTANYGYTF. CDR3 in DNA: TGTGCCGGCAGTTACACCACAGCTAACTATGGCTACACCTTC.

This clonotype occurred once. A much larger clone lies one base from this, so it may be a read error. The chain links TRBV12-3 or TRBV12-4 to TRBJ2-1, with 10 bases that match TRBD2. The ends lost 8 bases at V and 4 bases at J; junction bases unmatched: 8. This CDR3 has 15 residues. The CDR3 coding sequence is TGTGCCAGCCAAGTAGCGGGAGGTATGTACAATGAGCAGTTCTTC. As protein: CASQVAGGMYNEQFF.

This clonotype was found once. An end of the junction differs from the germline gene, which may be a read error. J is TRBJ2-3 and V is TRBV12-3 or TRBV12-4; D possibly corresponds to TRBD1 (5 bases). CDR3 length equals 12 residues. CDR3 protein: CASSSQGDTQCF. The CDR3 coding sequence is TGTGCCAGCAGTTCGCAGGGTGATACGCAGTGTTTT.